This entry lists 24 T cell receptor beta chains sequenced from one sample in a study of control samples from healthy donors and cancer patients. The data were produced by immunoSEQ multiplex PCR, yet TCRdb's version contains in-frame clones alone and is incomplete. The table records roughly 55,000 clones, roughly 95% of them present only once. Sequencing was performed on blood. The receptors come from a woman under 30 in good health.

A single count supports this clone. The CDR3 DNA reads as TGCAGCGGCCGCGGGGGCTATGACTCCTACAATGAGCAGTTCTTC. Its translation is CSGRGGYDSYNEQFF. J is TRBJ2-1 and V is TRBV29-1, with D perhaps matching TRBD2 (7 bases). The CDR3 has 15 amino acids. V was shortened by 7 bases and J by 0 bases, with 16 bases between the two germline ends. Looked up from germline, CDR1 is SQVTM and CDR2 is ANQGSEA.

The table lists this clone with a count of one. The chain employs TRBV18 and TRBJ2-4, with D perhaps TRBD1 (5 bases). With 3 bases removed from V and 8 bases from J, the gap between germline ends came to 17 bases. The CDR3 is 15 amino acids. Germline CDR1 is KGHSH and CDR2 is LQKENI. The CDR3 loop reads CASSPQGRVVDIQYF. CDR3 DNA: TGTGCCAGCTCACCCCAGGGTCGGGTTGTGGACATTCAGTACTTC.

The V gene is TRBV30, the J gene TRBJ1-4; D gene ambiguous. From germline, CDR1 is GTSNPN and CDR2 SVGIG (reference sequence). Deletions cut 1 base from V and 4 bases from J, with 22 bases between. The CDR3 extends over 18 amino acids. In nucleotides, the CDR3 is TGTGCCTGGAGTGACGGACGGTCCGGCCGAATCGTTAATGAAAAACTGTTTTTT. Its protein is CAWSDGRSGRIVNEKLFF.

The V call is TRBV20-1, the J call TRBJ2-1; no reliable D call. Per germline, CDR1 DFQATT and CDR2 SNEGSKA (reference sequence). CDR3 size: 11 residues. V lost 6 bases to trimming and J lost 3 bases, with 6 bases between them. CDR3 in DNA: TGCAGTGCAAAATTCTACAATGAGCAGTTCTTC. Translated: CSAKFYNEQFF.

The rearrangement links TRBV6-5 to TRBJ2-1; TRBD2 agrees at 8 bases. The germline V gene encodes CDR1 MNHEY and CDR2 SVGAGI. V lost 6 bases, J lost 0 bases, and 4 bases stayed unmatched. The CDR3 extends over 15 amino acids. For the CDR3, the DNA is TGTGCCAGCAGCTTAGCGGGGAGCTCCTACAATGAGCAGTTCTTC. Translating gives CASSLAGSSYNEQFF.

The chain combines TRBV7-9 with TRBJ1-2; D not resolved. The CDR3 totals 14 residues. V was cut by 8 bases and J by 8 bases, with 21 bases left in between. Germline assignment: CDR1 SEHNR and CDR2 FQNEAQ (reference sequence). This CDR3 reads CASDPPLQGRGYTF. The CDR3 DNA sequence: TGTGCCAGCGATCCTCCTCTACAAGGACGAGGCTACACCTTC.

J is TRBJ2-7 and V is TRBV4-1; TRBD2 matches 7 bases. J lost 2 bases, V lost 1 base, and 5 bases had no gene match. The CDR3 extends over 15 amino acids. Looked up from germline, CDR1 is MGHRA and CDR2 is YSYEKL. The CDR3 coding sequence is TGCGCCAGCAGCCAAGCCGGGACTACCCCCTACGAGCAGTACTTC. Its translation: CASSQAGTTPYEQYF.

J is TRBJ2-2 and V is TRBV3-1 (or the pseudogene TRBV3-2); no reliable D call. The V and J ends lost 1 base and 2 bases respectively, with 11 bases between them. The CDR3 contains 16 residues. The germline CDR1 and CDR2 sequences are LGHDT and YNNKEL (reference sequence). The CDR3 loop reads CASSQGSPDNTGELFF. In DNA form, the CDR3 reads TGTGCCAGCAGCCAAGGATCTCCCGATAACACCGGGGAGCTGTTTTTT.

The rearrangement uses TRBV5-8 and TRBJ1-2; no firm D call. The CDR3 sequence is 11 residues long. Germline V lookup: CDR1 SGHTS, CDR2 YDEGEE. The V gene lost 2 bases and the J gene lost 5 bases, with 4 bases spanning the gap. CDR3 bases: TGTGCCAGCAGCTTTGTTTATGGCTACACCTTC. It codes for CASSFVYGYTF.

This chain uses TRBV7-2 with TRBJ1-2; TRBD1 is a possible D gene (5 bases). V was pared by 9 bases and J by 4 bases, with 18 bases between. The CDR3 runs to 14 residues. Germline V gives CDR1 SGHTA, CDR2 FQGNSA. Here the CDR3 reads CASAFGTVTYGYTF. In DNA form, the CDR3 reads TGTGCCAGTGCGTTCGGGACGGTGACCTATGGCTACACCTTC.

The V gene is TRBV13, the J gene TRBJ2-1, with D perhaps matching TRBD2 (6 bases). The CDR3 is made up of 15 amino acids. The germline V gene has CDR1 PRHDT and CDR2 FYEKMQ (reference sequence). V gave up 5 bases and J gave up 8 bases, with 19 bases separating them. This CDR3 reads CASSPGDGGRHEQFF. CDR3 in DNA: TGTGCCAGCAGCCCCGGGGACGGAGGGAGGCATGAGCAGTTCTTC.

The chain carries TRBV14 and TRBJ2-5; no clear D. Germline V CDR1 and CDR2: SGHDN, FVKESK. Trimming left V 5 bases short and J 5 bases short, with 12 bases between. The CDR3 runs to 13 residues. CDR3 nucleotide sequence: TGTGCCAGCAGCTACGATGTTGAGGAGACCCAGTACTTC. Translating it yields CASSYDVEETQYF.

The V and J genes are TRBV6-2 or TRBV6-3 and TRBJ1-2; 8 bases fit TRBD1. This CDR3 region has 16 residues. Losses at the gene ends were 4 bases for V and 2 bases for J; bases not matched to a gene: 9. In germline, CDR1 is MNHEY, CDR2 SVGEGT. CDR3 protein: CASSLRGTGANYGYTF. For the CDR3, the DNA is TGTGCCAGCAGTTTAAGGGGGACAGGCGCCAACTATGGCTACACCTTC.

This clone appeared a single time. This chain joins TRBV10-3 and TRBJ2-1; 8 bases line up with TRBD2. Per the germline V gene, CDR1 is ENHRY and CDR2 is SYGVKD. This CDR3 comprises 19 residues. The ends lost 0 bases at V and 2 bases at J; junction bases unmatched: 12. The CDR3 sequence: CAISESMYFGTRAYNEQFF. CDR3 in DNA: TGTGCCATCAGTGAGTCGATGTATTTTGGGACTAGGGCCTACAATGAGCAGTTCTTC.

CDR3 nucleotide sequence: TGTGCCAGCAGCTTCGGGGGAGGGGTTTTAGGGCTGGTCAATGAGCAGTTCTTC. Encoded protein: CASSFGGGVLGLVNEQFF. The J gene is TRBJ2-1, the V gene TRBV7-2, with 7 bases identical to TRBD2. The germline gives CDR1 SGHTA, CDR2 FQGNSA. This CDR3 is built from 18 residues. V gave up 3 bases and J gave up 6 bases; unmatched junction bases: 17.

This rearrangement joins TRBV7-2 to TRBJ1-4, with TRBD1 as a possible D gene (5 bases). V was cut by 2 bases and J by 7 bases, with 14 bases left in between. CDR3 length: 15 residues. Looked up from germline, CDR1 is SGHTA and CDR2 is FQGNSA. The CDR3 here is CASSLMTALGEKLFF. The DNA for the CDR3 is TGTGCCAGCAGCTTAATGACAGCCTTGGGTGAAAAACTGTTTTTT.

The rearrangement links TRBV5-8 to TRBJ2-7; no reliable D call. V lost 0 bases to trimming and J lost 6 bases, with 13 bases between them. Germline V gene data show CDR1 as SGHTS and CDR2 as YDEGEE. CDR3 length: 14 amino acids. CDR3 coding DNA: TGTGCCAGCAGCTTGGGGAGTAGGCCAGTCGAGCAGTACTTC. Translation: CASSLGSRPVEQYF.

The chain combines TRBV9 with TRBJ2-3; 13 bases map to TRBD2. CDR3 length: 18 residues. The V gene's germline CDR1 is SGDLS and CDR2 YYNGEE. Germline trimming cut 4 bases from V and 4 bases from J; bases unmatched to any gene: 12. CDR3 bases: TGTGCCAGCAGCAAACTAGCGGGGGGGTTTTCCGTCCCAGATACGCAGTATTTT. It specifies CASSKLAGGFSVPDTQYF.

The chain recombines TRBV7-9 with TRBJ1-6; TRBD1 aligns across 11 bases. After removal of 1 base from V and 10 bases from J, the junction contained 3 bases not matched to a gene. This CDR3 has 15 residues. Germline V lookup: CDR1 SEHNR, CDR2 FQNEAQ (reference sequence). The CDR3 nucleotides read TGTGCCAGCAGCTTAGGGGACAGGGGGTTCTCACCCCTCCACTTT. It is translated as CASSLGDRGFSPLHF.

The CDR3 DNA is TGTGCCAGCAGTTTGGGACGGGGGAGCTCCTATAATTCACCCCTCCACTTT. Translated: CASSLGRGSSYNSPLHF. The chain recombines TRBV27 with TRBJ1-6; tentatively, D is TRBD1 (5 bases). Trimming removed 3 bases from V and 0 bases from J, with 12 bases in between. Germline V CDR1 and CDR2: MNHEY, SMNVEV (reference sequence). CDR3 length: 17 amino acids.

The gene calls are TRBV4-2 and TRBJ2-7; the match to TRBD2 covers 16 bases. Germline V gives CDR1 LGHNA, CDR2 YNFKEQ. The junction had 15 bases not matched to a gene; V was cut back by 3 bases and J by 7 bases. The CDR3 contains 19 residues. In nucleotides, the CDR3 is TGTGCCAGCAGCCAGCATGGGACTAGCGGGGGGGCCTCTCTCGGGGAGCAGTACTTC. It specifies CASSQHGTSGGASLGEQYF.

The CDR3 loop reads CASSIHTPGNTIYF. Here the CDR3 DNA reads TGTGCCAGTAGTATTCATACGCCTGGAAACACCATATATTTT. This chain links TRBV19 with TRBJ1-3; D remains ambiguous. The germline V and J ends were trimmed by 3 bases and 2 bases, with 8 bases remaining between them. The CDR3 contains 14 residues. The V gene's germline CDR1 is LNHDA and CDR2 SQIVND (reference sequence).

The chain combines TRBV7-9 with TRBJ1-4; D is perhaps TRBD1 (5 bases). CDR3 length: 14 amino acids. V was clipped by 3 bases and J by 0 bases, with 5 bases between them. Germline V CDR1 and CDR2: SEHNR, FQNEAQ (reference sequence). The CDR3 DNA reads as TGTGCCAGCAGCTTGGGGGCAACTAATGAAAAACTGTTTTTT. Its protein product is CASSLGATNEKLFF.

This clone appeared once. The chain recombines TRBV19 with TRBJ1-2; the D is unclear. Trimming took off 7 bases at V and 0 bases at J, with 18 bases between the two ends. This CDR3 has 16 residues. Germline CDR1 is LNHDA and CDR2 is SQIVND (reference sequence). CDR3 coding DNA: TGTGCCAGTAACCCATCTCCTGAGAGAACTAACTATGGCTACACCTTC. Translation: CASNPSPERTNYGYTF.